These 3 T cell receptor beta chains were sequenced from one sample in a study of CD4+ T cells in melanoma. The protocol was immunoSEQ multiplex PCR, while the TCRdb copy is restricted to in-frame clones and leaves out a portion. The listing records some 52 clones. The specimen sequenced was cells sorted by PD-1 expression. These receptor sequences come from a human donor with melanoma.

This clone was observed once. The genes are TRBV11-3 and TRBJ1-2; TRBD1 agrees at 8 bases. CDR1 and CDR2 from the germline V gene are SGHNT and YENEEA. The CDR3 extends over 16 amino acids. The trim removed 0 bases at V and 3 bases at J, leaving 6 bases unmatched. The CDR3 coding sequence is TGTGCCAGCAGCTTAGATAGGGCAGGGGGCGACTATGGCTACACCTTC. Protein sequence: CASSLDRAGGDYGYTF.

This clone was picked up a small number of times. The rearrangement links TRBV7-9 to TRBJ2-6; unclear D gene. CDR1 is SEHNR, CDR2 FQNEAQ, per germline (reference sequence). This CDR3 is 13 amino acids long. Trimming shortened V by 5 bases and J by 2 bases, and 4 bases separated the two germline ends. This CDR3 is CASSRPGANVLTF. DNA of the CDR3: TGTGCCAGCAGCCGACCTGGGGCCAACGTCCTGACTTTC.

The chain recombines TRBV2 with TRBJ1-3; no clear D gene. Germline V lookup: CDR1 SNHLY, CDR2 FYNNEI. This CDR3 comprises 14 residues. V was trimmed by 10 bases and J by 4 bases, leaving 17 bases between them. CDR3 coding DNA: TGTGCCATTCCCACGCGGGGTGACGGAAACACCATATATTTT. Residues: CAIPTRGDGNTIYF.